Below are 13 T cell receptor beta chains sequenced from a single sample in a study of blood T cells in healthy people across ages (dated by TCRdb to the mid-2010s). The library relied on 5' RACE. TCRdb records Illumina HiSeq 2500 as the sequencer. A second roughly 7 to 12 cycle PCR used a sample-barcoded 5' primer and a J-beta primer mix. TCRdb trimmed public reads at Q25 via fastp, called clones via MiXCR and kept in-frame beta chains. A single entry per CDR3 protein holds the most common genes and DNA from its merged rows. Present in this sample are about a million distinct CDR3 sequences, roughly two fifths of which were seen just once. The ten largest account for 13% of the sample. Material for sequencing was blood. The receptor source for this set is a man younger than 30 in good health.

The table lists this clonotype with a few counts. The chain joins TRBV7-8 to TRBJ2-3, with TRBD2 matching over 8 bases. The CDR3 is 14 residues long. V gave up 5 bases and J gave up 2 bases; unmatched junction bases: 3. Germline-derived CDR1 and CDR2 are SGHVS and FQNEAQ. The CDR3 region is CASSAGLDTDTQYF. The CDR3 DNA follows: TGTGCCAGCAGCGCGGGACTAGACACAGATACGCAGTATTTT. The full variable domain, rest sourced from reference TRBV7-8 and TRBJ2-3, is GAGVSQSPRYKVAKRGQDVALRCDPISGHVSLFWYQQALGQGPEFLTYFQNEAQLDKSGLPSDRFFAERPEGSVSTLKIQRTQQEDSAVYLCASSAGLDTDTQYFGPGTRLTVL.

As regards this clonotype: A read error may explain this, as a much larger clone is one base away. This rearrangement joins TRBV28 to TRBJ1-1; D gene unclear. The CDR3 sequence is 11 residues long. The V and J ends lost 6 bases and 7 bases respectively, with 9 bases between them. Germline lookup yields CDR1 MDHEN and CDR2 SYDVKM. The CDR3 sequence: CASRRWGEAFF. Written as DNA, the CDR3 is TGTGCCAGCAGGAGGTGGGGTGAAGCTTTCTTT.

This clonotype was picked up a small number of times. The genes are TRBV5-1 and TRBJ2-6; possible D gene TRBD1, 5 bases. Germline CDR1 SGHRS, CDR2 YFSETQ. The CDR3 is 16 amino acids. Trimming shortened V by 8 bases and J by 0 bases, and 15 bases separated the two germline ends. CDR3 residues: CARPGIISSGANVLTF. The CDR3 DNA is TGCGCCAGGCCAGGGATTATAAGCTCTGGGGCCAACGTCCTGACTTTC.

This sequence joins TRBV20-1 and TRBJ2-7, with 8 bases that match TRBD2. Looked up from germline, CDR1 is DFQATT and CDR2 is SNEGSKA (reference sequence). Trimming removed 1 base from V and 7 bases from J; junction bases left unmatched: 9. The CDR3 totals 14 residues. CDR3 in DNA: TGCAGTGCTAGAGTCAGGACTAGCTCCTGGGAGCAGTACTTC. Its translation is CSARVRTSSWEQYF.

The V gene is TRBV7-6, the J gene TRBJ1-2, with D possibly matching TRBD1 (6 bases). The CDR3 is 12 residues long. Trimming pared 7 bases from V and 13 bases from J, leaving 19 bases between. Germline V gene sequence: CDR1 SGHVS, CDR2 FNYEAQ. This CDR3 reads CASTPGADDFTF. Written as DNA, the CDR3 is TGTGCCAGCACCCCGGGGGCAGATGACTTCACCTTC.

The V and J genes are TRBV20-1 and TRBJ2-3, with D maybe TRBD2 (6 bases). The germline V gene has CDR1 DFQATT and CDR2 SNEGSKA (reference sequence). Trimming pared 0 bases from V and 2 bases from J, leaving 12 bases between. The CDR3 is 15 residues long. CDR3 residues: CSARDGGDFTDTQYF. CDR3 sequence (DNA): TGCAGTGCTAGAGATGGAGGGGACTTCACAGATACGCAGTATTTT.

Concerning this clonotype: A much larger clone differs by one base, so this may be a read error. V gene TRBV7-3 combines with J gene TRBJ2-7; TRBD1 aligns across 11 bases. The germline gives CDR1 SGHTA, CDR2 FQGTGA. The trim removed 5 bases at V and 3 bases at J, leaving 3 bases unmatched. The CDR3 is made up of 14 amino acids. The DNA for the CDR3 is TGTGCCAGCAGCATCGGGACAGGGGGCTACGAGCAGTACTTC. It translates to CASSIGTGGYEQYF. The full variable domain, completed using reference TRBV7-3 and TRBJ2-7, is GAGVSQTPSNKVTEKGKYVELRCDPISGHTALYWYRQSLGQGPEFLIYFQGTGAADDSGLPNDRFFAVRPEGSVSTLKIQRTERGDSAVYLCASSIGTGGYEQYFGPGTRLTVT.

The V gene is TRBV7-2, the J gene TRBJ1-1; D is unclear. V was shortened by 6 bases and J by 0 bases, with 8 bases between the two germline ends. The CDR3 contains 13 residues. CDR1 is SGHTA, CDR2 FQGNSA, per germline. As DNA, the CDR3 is TGTGCCAGCAGTATCCGATTGAACACTGAAGCTTTCTTT. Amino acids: CASSIRLNTEAFF.

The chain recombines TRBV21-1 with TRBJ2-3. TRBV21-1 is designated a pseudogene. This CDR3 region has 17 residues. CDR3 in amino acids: CASSKGTPLAGTDTQYF. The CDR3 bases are TGTGCCAGCAGCAAAGGTACACCACTTGCTGGCACAGATACGCAGTATTTT.

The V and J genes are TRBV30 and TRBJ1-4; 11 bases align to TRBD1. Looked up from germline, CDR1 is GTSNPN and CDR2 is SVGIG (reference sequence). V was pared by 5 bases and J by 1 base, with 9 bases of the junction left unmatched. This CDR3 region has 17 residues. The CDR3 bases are TGTGCCTGGGGATACTCCGGGACAGGGGGAACTAATGAAAAACTGTTTTTT. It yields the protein CAWGYSGTGGTNEKLFF.

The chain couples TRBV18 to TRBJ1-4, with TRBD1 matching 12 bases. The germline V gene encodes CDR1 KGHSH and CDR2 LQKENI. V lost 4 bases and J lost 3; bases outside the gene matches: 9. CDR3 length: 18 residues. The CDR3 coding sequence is TGTGCCAGCTCACTCTTGGGACAGGGGGCATCGCCTAATGAAAAACTGTTTTTT. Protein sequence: CASSLLGQGASPNEKLFF. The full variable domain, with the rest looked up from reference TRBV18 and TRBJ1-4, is NAGVMQNPRHLVRRRGQEARLRCSPMKGHSHVYWYRQLPEEGLKFMVYLQKENIIDESGMPKERFSAEFPKEGPSILRIQQVVRGDSAAYFCASSLLGQGASPNEKLFFGSGTQLSVL.

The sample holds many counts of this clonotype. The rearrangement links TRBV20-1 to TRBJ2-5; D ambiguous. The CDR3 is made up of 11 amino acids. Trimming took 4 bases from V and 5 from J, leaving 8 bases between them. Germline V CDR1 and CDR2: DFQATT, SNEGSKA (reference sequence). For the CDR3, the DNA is TGCAGTGCTATGATGGGGGAGACCCAGTACTTC. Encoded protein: CSAMMGETQYF.

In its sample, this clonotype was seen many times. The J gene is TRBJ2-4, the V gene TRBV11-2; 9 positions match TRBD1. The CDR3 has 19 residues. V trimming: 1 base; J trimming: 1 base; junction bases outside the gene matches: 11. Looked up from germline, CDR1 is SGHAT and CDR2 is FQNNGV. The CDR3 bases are TGTGCCAGCAGCTTAGGAAGAGGCGGGACAGGGTTGGCCAAAAACATTCAGTACTTC. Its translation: CASSLGRGGTGLAKNIQYF.